The next 20 T cell receptor beta chains were all read from a single sample in a study of blood T cell repertoires in COVID-19. The assay was immunoSEQ multiplex PCR, and TCRdb's table has in-frame clones only and misses some. The table includes 90,000 to 150,000 clones, about 90% detected once. The material sequenced was peripheral blood. The source is a human donor in a cohort sampled during active COVID-19.

The chain uses TRBV5-1 and TRBJ2-5; TRBD2 might be the D (6 bases). From germline, CDR1 is SGHRS and CDR2 YFSETQ. Trimming stripped 1 base from V and 0 bases from J, with 13 bases between. This CDR3 region has 16 residues. The chain's CDR3 is CASSLLGGPYQETQYF. In nucleotides, the CDR3 is TGCGCCAGCAGCTTGTTGGGGGGACCGTACCAAGAGACCCAGTACTTC.

CDR3 region: CASSMGGGAATQYF. The CDR3 bases are TGTGCCAGTAGTATGGGCGGAGGGGCAGCGACCCAGTACTTC. This chain uses TRBV19 with TRBJ2-5; perhaps TRBD2 as D (6 bases). With 3 bases removed from V and 7 bases from J, the gap between germline ends came to 15 bases. The CDR3 is 14 residues long. The germline V gene encodes CDR1 LNHDA and CDR2 SQIVND (reference sequence).

The genes are TRBV28 and TRBJ2-2; 14 bases match TRBD2. CDR3 length: 20 amino acids. Germline trimming cut 4 bases from V and 0 bases from J; bases unmatched to any gene: 10. Germline V CDR1 and CDR2: MDHEN, SYDVKM. CDR3 coding DNA: TGTGCCAGCAGTTACCCACCGGGACTAGCGGGAGAAGCGAACACCGGGGAGCTGTTTTTT. Amino acid sequence: CASSYPPGLAGEANTGELFF.

The sample holds a few counts of this clone. The rearrangement uses TRBV2 and TRBJ2-3, with 13 bases that match TRBD2. CDR3 length: 15 residues. Germline lookup yields CDR1 SNHLY and CDR2 FYNNEI. V lost 8 bases to trimming and J lost 2 bases; unmatched junction nucleotides: 4. CDR3 nucleotide sequence: TGTGCCAGCCGACTAGCGGGGGGCAACACAGATACGCAGTATTTT. Translated: CASRLAGGNTDTQYF. Filled out from reference TRBV2 and TRBJ2-3, the complete variable domain reads EPEVTQTPSHQVTQMGQEVILRCVPISNHLYFYWYRQILGQKVEFLVSFYNNEISEKSEIFDDQFSVERPDGSNFTLKIRSTKLEDSAMYFCASRLAGGNTDTQYFGPGTRLTVL.

DNA for the CDR3: TGTGCCAGCAGCGTAGTACCCGCGGAGTCCTACAATGAGCAGTTCTTC. Translation gives CASSVVPAESYNEQFF. V is TRBV9 and J is TRBJ2-1; D is ambiguous. The CDR3 covers 16 residues. The V gene lost 0 bases and the J gene lost 1 base, with 11 bases spanning the gap. Germline lookup yields CDR1 SGDLS and CDR2 YYNGEE.

The rearrangement joins TRBV5-6 to TRBJ2-2; no firm D call. Trimming stripped 5 bases from V and 7 bases from J, with 9 bases between. From germline, CDR1 is SGHDT and CDR2 YYEEEE. The CDR3 runs to 12 residues. CDR3: CASRPGNGELFF. The CDR3 DNA sequence: TGTGCCAGCAGACCTGGCAACGGGGAGCTGTTTTTT.

This clone appeared a few times. The rearrangement uses TRBV11-2 and TRBJ1-3; D uncertain. CDR1 and CDR2 (germline): SGHAT, FQNNGV. Deletions cut 1 base from V and 7 bases from J, with 8 bases between. The CDR3 length is 13 residues. CDR3 in amino acids: CASSLGLQNTIYF. In DNA, the CDR3 is TGTGCCAGCAGCTTAGGTCTGCAGAACACCATATATTTT.

The rearrangement links TRBV9 to TRBJ2-3; 7 positions agree with TRBD1. Germline CDR1 reads SGDLS; CDR2 reads YYNGEE. The CDR3 consists of 13 residues. Unmatched junction bases numbered 4, after V lost 3 bases and J lost 6 bases. The CDR3 coding sequence is TGTGCCAGCAGCGGTACAGGGGTTGATACGCAGTATTTT. It yields the protein CASSGTGVDTQYF.

The J gene is TRBJ1-4, the V gene TRBV30, with a tentative D call TRBD1 (6 bases). CDR1 GTSNPN and CDR2 SVGIG come from the germline V gene (reference sequence). This CDR3 has 16 amino acids. V lost 0 bases to trimming and J lost 4 bases, with 15 bases between them. CDR3 nucleotides: TGTGCCTGGAGTGTTTCTAGGACAGCGATTAATGAAAAACTGTTTTTT. Amino acids: CAWSVSRTAINEKLFF.

This chain uses TRBV6-5 with TRBJ2-3, with 10 bases lining up with TRBD2. CDR1 is MNHEY, CDR2 SVGAGI, per germline. The CDR3 is 12 amino acids. The CDR3: CGSGRATDTQYF. The CDR3 DNA is TGTGGAAGCGGGAGGGCCACAGATACGCAGTATTTT.

The CDR3 bases are TGTGCCAGCAGCCCCGGGGGGGGGTGGGGTTACGAGCAGTACTTC. Translated, it gives CASSPGGGWGYEQYF. The rearrangement joins TRBV27 to TRBJ2-7; 8 positions agree with TRBD2. CDR3 length equals 15 residues. Per the germline V gene, CDR1 is MNHEY and CDR2 is SMNVEV (reference sequence). V dropped 6 bases and J dropped 4; count of bases not matched to a gene: 11.

The chain combines TRBV12-5 with TRBJ1-1; the match to TRBD1 covers 9 bases. From germline, CDR1 is LGHNT and CDR2 FRNRAP. This CDR3 has 19 amino acids. Trimming at V came to 2 bases and at J to 2 bases, leaving 15 bases not matched to a gene. Here the CDR3 DNA reads TGTGCTAGTGGTTTGTCCGGTGACGGGACAGGGTTAGTTAACACTGAAGCTTTCTTT. Its translation: CASGLSGDGTGLVNTEAFF.

This sequence joins TRBV19 and TRBJ2-3, with 8 bases that match TRBD2. After removal of 4 bases from V and 3 bases from J, the junction contained 9 bases not matched to a gene. This CDR3 region has 16 residues. Germline values: CDR1 LNHDA, CDR2 SQIVND (reference sequence). CDR3 bases: TGTGCCAGTAGTACCCTCACTGGCGGGGGGACAGATACGCAGTATTTT. Encoded protein: CASSTLTGGGTDTQYF.

The J gene is TRBJ1-5, the V gene TRBV3-1 (or the pseudogene TRBV3-2), with D hard to call. The CDR3 has 16 amino acids. Looked up from germline, CDR1 is LGHDT and CDR2 is YNNKEL (reference sequence). Between the trimmed V and J ends, which lost 4 bases and 3 bases, there was a span of 16 bases. The CDR3 sequence: CASSRGRVPLNQPQHF. As DNA, the CDR3 is TGTGCCAGCAGCCGTGGGCGGGTTCCTCTCAATCAGCCCCAGCATTTT.

J is TRBJ2-1 and V is TRBV5-1, with a tentative D call TRBD1 (5 bases). The V end was cut by 4 bases, the J end by 8 bases, with 16 bases between. Germline loops: CDR1 SGHRS, CDR2 YFSETQ. This CDR3 spans 14 amino acids. The CDR3 sequence is CASSLGHSRDEQFF. CDR3 nucleotide sequence: TGCGCCAGCAGCCTCGGACATTCTCGGGATGAGCAGTTCTTC.

The CDR3: CASSLSKNTRDSSTDTQYF. In DNA, the CDR3 is TGTGCCAGCAGTTTATCGAAGAACACCCGGGACTCCAGCACAGATACGCAGTATTTT. The chain has TRBV27 and TRBJ2-3, with D maybe TRBD2 (6 bases). The CDR3 spans 19 residues. Trimming removed 0 bases at V and 0 bases at J, with 19 bases between. The V gene's germline CDR1 is MNHEY and CDR2 SMNVEV (reference sequence).

The chain joins TRBV6-6 to TRBJ1-5; D may be TRBD1 (5 bases). The V and J ends lost 6 bases and 1 base respectively, with 13 bases between them. Per germline, CDR1 MNHNY and CDR2 SVGAGI (reference sequence). CDR3 size: 15 residues. The CDR3: CASSSGRGSNQPQHF. The CDR3 DNA is TGTGCCAGCAGCTCGGGCCGGGGGAGCAATCAGCCCCAGCATTTT.

This chain joins TRBV14 and TRBJ2-7; D unresolved. The length of the CDR3 is 15 residues. Per the germline V gene, CDR1 is SGHDN and CDR2 is FVKESK. V was pared by 0 bases and J by 0 bases, with 9 bases between. DNA of the CDR3: TGTGCCAGCAGCCAAGATCAGGCCCGCTCCTACGAGCAGTACTTC. Translated: CASSQDQARSYEQYF.

This clone was counted between two and nine times. The chain joins TRBV9 to TRBJ2-5; 8 bases fit TRBD1. The trim removed 0 bases at V and 4 bases at J, leaving 5 bases unmatched. Germline values: CDR1 SGDLS, CDR2 YYNGEE. This CDR3 is built from 15 residues. The CDR3 bases are TGTGCCAGCAGCGTAGTACAGGGGGGATCAGAGACCCAGTACTTC. Encoded protein: CASSVVQGGSETQYF. The whole variable domain, remainder taken from reference TRBV9 and TRBJ2-5, is DSGVTQTPKHLITATGQRVTLRCSPRSGDLSVYWYQQSLDQGLQFLIQYYNGEERAKGNILERFSAQQFPDLHSELNLSSLELGDSALYFCASSVVQGGSETQYFGPGTRLLVL.

The rearrangement links TRBV6-6 to TRBJ1-1; D is uncertain. Germline-derived CDR1 and CDR2 are MNHNY and SVGAGI (reference sequence). The length of the CDR3 is 15 residues. Between the trimmed V and J ends, which lost 4 bases and 3 bases, there was a span of 15 bases. CDR3 protein: CASSSGPSADTEAFF. The CDR3 DNA sequence: TGTGCCAGCAGTTCCGGACCCTCAGCGGACACTGAAGCTTTCTTT.